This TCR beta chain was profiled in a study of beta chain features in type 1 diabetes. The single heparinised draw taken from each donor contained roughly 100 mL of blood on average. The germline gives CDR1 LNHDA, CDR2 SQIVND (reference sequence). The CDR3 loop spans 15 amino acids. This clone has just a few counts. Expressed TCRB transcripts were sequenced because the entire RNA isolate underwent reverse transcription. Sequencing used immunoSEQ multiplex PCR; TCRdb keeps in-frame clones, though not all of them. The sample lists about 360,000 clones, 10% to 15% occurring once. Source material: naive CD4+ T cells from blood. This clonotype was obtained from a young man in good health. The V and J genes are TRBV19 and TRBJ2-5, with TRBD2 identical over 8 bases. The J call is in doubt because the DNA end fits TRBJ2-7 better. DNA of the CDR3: TGTGCCAGTAGTATCCTCAGCGGGAGCTTCTACGAGCAGTACTTC. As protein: CASSILSGSFYEQYF.